What follows is one TCR beta chain and its context. What it binds is not known. V was clipped by 0 bases and J by 4 bases; unmatched bases: 19. The CDR3 runs 20 residues. Germline CDR1 is SGHRS and CDR2 is YFSETQ. The record originates from a study of beta chain features in type 1 diabetes. Study-level points and caveats: A potential influence of HLA type upon TCRB rearrangement remained unresolved herein.

Sequencing targeted expressed TCRB transcripts, as all isolated RNA had been reverse transcribed. Average reads for naive, central memory and regulatory T cell samples were several million. Here immunoSEQ multiplex PCR was the method, and the copy in TCRdb shows in-frame clones only, minus some. Among more than 150,000 clones listed, 11% were seen once. Sequenced: central memory CD4+ T cells from blood. The TCR comes from a man between 18 and 35 years old in good health. The gene calls are TRBV5-1 and TRBJ2-7; 10 positions agree with TRBD2. The CDR3 DNA reads TGCGCCAGCAGCTTGGGACTAGCGGGTCGAGTTGGGCTTTCTTCGTACGAGCAGTACTTC. Its protein product is CASSLGLAGRVGLSSYEQYF.